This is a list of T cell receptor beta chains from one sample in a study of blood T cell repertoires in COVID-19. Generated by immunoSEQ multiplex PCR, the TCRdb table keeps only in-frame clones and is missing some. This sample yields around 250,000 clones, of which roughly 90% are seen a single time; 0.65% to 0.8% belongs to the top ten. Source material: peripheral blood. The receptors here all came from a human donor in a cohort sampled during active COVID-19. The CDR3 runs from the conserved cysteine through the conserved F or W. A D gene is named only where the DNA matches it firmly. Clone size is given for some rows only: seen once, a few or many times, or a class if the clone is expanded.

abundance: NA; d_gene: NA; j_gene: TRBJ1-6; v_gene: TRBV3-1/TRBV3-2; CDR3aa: CASSPLRIQNNSPLHF; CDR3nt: TGTGCCAGCAGCCCCCTACGGATACAGAATAATTCACCCCTCCACTTT
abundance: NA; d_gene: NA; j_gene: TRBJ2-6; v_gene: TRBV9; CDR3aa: CASSQLQGGSGANVLTF; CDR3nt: TGTGCCAGCAGCCAACTCCAGGGGGGTTCTGGGGCCAACGTCCTGACTTTC
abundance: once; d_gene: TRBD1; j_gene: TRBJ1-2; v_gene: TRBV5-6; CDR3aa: CASSEFRTGDPNYGYTF; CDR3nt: TGTGCCAGCAGCGAATTTCGGACAGGCGATCCCAACTATGGCTACACCTTC
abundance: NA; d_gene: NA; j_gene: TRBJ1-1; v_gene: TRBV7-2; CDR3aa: CASSLYQGRGTEAFF; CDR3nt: TGTGCCAGCAGCTTATACCAAGGTAGGGGCACTGAAGCTTTCTTT
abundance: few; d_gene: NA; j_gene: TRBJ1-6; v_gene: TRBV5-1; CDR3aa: CASSFGVGEESPLHF; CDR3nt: TGCGCCAGCAGTTTCGGGGTGGGAGAGGAGTCACCCCTCCACTTT
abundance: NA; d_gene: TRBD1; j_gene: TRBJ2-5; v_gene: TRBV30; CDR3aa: CAWSGDRELETQYF; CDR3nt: TGTGCCTGGAGTGGCGACAGGGAGCTGGAGACCCAGTACTTC
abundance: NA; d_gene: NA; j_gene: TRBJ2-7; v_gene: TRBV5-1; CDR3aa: CASSLETGFEQYF; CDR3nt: TGCGCCAGCAGCTTGGAAACAGGGTTCGAGCAGTACTTC
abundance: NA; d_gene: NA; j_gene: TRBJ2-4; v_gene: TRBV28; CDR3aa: CASSLRGRENIQYF; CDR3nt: TGTGCCAGCAGCCTCCGGGGGAGAGAAAACATTCAGTACTTC
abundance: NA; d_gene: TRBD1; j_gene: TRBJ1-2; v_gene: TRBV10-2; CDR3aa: CASSNRGDNGYTF; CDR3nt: TGCGCCAGCAGTAACAGGGGCGACAATGGCTACACCTTC
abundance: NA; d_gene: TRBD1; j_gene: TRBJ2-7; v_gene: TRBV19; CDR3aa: CASSFRQGSYEQYF; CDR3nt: TGTGCCAGTAGTTTCCGACAGGGGTCCTACGAGCAGTACTTC
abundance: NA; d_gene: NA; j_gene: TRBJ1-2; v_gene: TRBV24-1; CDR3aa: CATHGGARGYTF; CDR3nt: TGTGCCACCCATGGGGGGGCGAGGGGCTACACCTTC
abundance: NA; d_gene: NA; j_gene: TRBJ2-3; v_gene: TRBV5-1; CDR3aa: CASSLRRGKSTDTQYF; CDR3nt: TGCGCCAGCAGCTTGCGTCGGGGGAAGAGCACAGATACGCAGTATTTT
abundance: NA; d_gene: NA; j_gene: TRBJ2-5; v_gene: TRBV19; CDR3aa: CASNRPGSEGSAETQYF; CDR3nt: TGTGCCAGTAACAGACCCGGGAGCGAGGGAAGCGCGGAGACCCAGTACTTC
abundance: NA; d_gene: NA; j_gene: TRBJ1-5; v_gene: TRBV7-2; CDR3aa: CASSLQGDQPQHF; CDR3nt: TGTGCCAGCAGCCTACAGGGTGATCAGCCCCAGCATTTT
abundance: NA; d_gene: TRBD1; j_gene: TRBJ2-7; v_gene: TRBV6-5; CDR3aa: CASSGIATGVYEQYF; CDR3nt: TGTGCCAGCAGCGGAATCGCGACAGGGGTCTACGAGCAGTACTTC